This TCR beta chain was identified in a study of post-analysis software for immune sequencing data. Overall study: Both relapsing-remitting and secondary progressive multiple sclerosis featured among the disease courses, as did progressive-relapsing multiple sclerosis.

The length of the CDR3 is 16 residues. Germline-derived CDR1 and CDR2 are SGHRS and YFSETQ. V trimming: 4 bases; J trimming: 2 bases; junction bases outside the gene matches: 3. Study findings and constraints: Included in a set of roughly five TRBV segments more frequent in patients than controls were TRBV5-6, TRBV5-1 and TRBV20-1.

cDNA libraries for TCR beta contained unique molecular identifiers. Researchers reported roughly 0.5 million cDNA molecules coming from around 1 to 10 million T cells. A single record per CDR3 protein comes from TCRdb applying MiXCR to the PCR reads. The sample includes approximately 660,000 distinct CDR3 sequences, about 60% of them seen just once. To note about this clonotype: Its antigen is currently unknown.

Sequenced input: blood. This chain connects TRBV5-1 to TRBJ2-1; the match to TRBD2 covers 13 bases. This clonotype originated in a girl aged 2-10 years with multiple sclerosis. CDR3 region: CASSKGLAGPYNEQFF. The CDR3 DNA sequence: TGCGCCAGCAGCAAGGGACTAGCGGGGCCCTACAATGAGCAGTTCTTC.